These T cell receptor beta chains were read from a single sample in a study of blood T cell repertoires in COVID-19. The data were produced by immunoSEQ multiplex PCR, yet TCRdb's version contains in-frame clones alone and is incomplete. The sample contains approximately 300,000 clones, more than 75% of which appear only once. The sequencing sample was made of PBMCs or T cells enriched from blood (not recorded which). The receptors shown here come from a man between 25 and 39 years old who had recovered from COVID-19. Each CDR3 is given with its conserved first and last residue. The D gene is left open where the match is weak. Where a row states a size, it is once, few, many or the class of an expanded clone; other rows omit it.

CDR3 protein	CDR3 DNA	J gene	D gene	clone size	V gene
CASSPGGGEQFF	TGTGCCAGCAGCCCTGGGGGGGGTGAGCAGTTCTTC	TRBJ2-1	TRBD2	.	TRBV7-9
CASSQESRLNTGELFF	TGCGCCAGCAGCCAAGAGTCCAGGCTCAACACCGGGGAGCTGTTTTTT	TRBJ2-2	.	.	TRBV4-1
CASSLQAEAFF	TGTGCCAGCAGCTTACAGGCGGAAGCTTTCTTT	TRBJ1-1	.	.	TRBV13
CASSTSGPFPPLHF	TGTGCCAGTAGTACATCAGGTCCGTTTCCACCCCTCCACTTT	TRBJ1-6	.	.	TRBV19
CASSIKGTDNTEAFF	TGTGCCAGTAGTATTAAGGGGACAGATAACACTGAAGCTTTCTTT	TRBJ1-1	TRBD1	.	TRBV19
CASLRYTTGLTNEQFF	TGTGCCAGTCTACGATACACCACGGGTCTGACCAATGAGCAGTTCTTC	TRBJ2-1	.	.	TRBV2
CASNEQGPDTQYF	TGTGCCAGCAACGAACAGGGGCCAGATACGCAGTATTTT	TRBJ2-3	TRBD1	.	TRBV2
CASSEAEGRYYGYTF	TGTGCCAGCAGTGAAGCGGAGGGGCGGTACTATGGCTACACCTTC	TRBJ1-2	.	.	TRBV2
CASSTGETNQPQHF	TGTGCCAGCAGTACTGGGGAGACCAATCAGCCCCAGCATTTT	TRBJ1-5	.	.	TRBV6-5
CASRPGRGSYEQYF	TGTGCCAGCCGGCCCGGTAGGGGATCCTACGAGCAGTACTTC	TRBJ2-7	.	.	TRBV6-5
CASSQTTGATEAFF	TGTGCCAGCAGCCAAACCACAGGGGCGACTGAAGCTTTCTTT	TRBJ1-1	TRBD1	once	TRBV14
CASSSSGPQETQYF	TGTGCCAGCAGCTCGAGCGGTCCGCAAGAGACCCAGTACTTC	TRBJ2-5	.	.	TRBV5-4
CASTSRGGDTEAFF	TGTGCCAGTACCTCAAGGGGAGGGGACACTGAAGCTTTCTTT	TRBJ1-1	.	.	TRBV6-5
CASRHGGGRYEQYF	TGTGCCAGCAGACACGGCGGGGGGCGTTACGAGCAGTACTTC	TRBJ2-7	TRBD2	.	TRBV6-5
CASSQGQAQPQHF	TGTGCCAGCAGCCAAGGACAGGCTCAGCCCCAGCATTTT	TRBJ1-5	.	.	TRBV14
CATYSGQGRKNYGYTF	TGTGCCACCTATTCGGGACAGGGGAGAAAAAACTATGGCTACACCTTC	TRBJ1-2	TRBD1	.	TRBV19
CASSPMSQSPLHF	TGTGCCAGCAGTCCCATGTCGCAGTCACCCCTCCACTTT	TRBJ1-6	.	.	TRBV27
CASSSSGRQGEQYF	TGTGCCAGCAGCTCAAGCGGGAGGCAGGGCGAGCAGTACTTC	TRBJ2-7	TRBD2	.	TRBV5-4
CASSYSTSVQETQYF	TGTGCCAGCAGTTACTCGACTAGCGTCCAAGAGACCCAGTACTTC	TRBJ2-5	TRBD2	.	TRBV6-5
CASSQAGRVYGYTF	TGTGCCAGCAGTCAAGCCGGCAGGGTCTATGGCTACACCTTC	TRBJ1-2	.	.	TRBV6-1
CASSLEGQGYEQYF	TGTGCCAGCAGCTTAGAGGGACAGGGCTACGAGCAGTACTTC	TRBJ2-7	TRBD1	.	TRBV13
CASSFGGEGQPQHF	TGTGCCAGCAGTTTCGGGGGGGAAGGTCAGCCCCAGCATTTT	TRBJ1-5	.	.	TRBV27
CASSQVRGSGYGYTF	TGCGCCAGCAGCCAGGTACGAGGGAGTGGCTATGGCTACACCTTC	TRBJ1-2	.	.	TRBV4-1